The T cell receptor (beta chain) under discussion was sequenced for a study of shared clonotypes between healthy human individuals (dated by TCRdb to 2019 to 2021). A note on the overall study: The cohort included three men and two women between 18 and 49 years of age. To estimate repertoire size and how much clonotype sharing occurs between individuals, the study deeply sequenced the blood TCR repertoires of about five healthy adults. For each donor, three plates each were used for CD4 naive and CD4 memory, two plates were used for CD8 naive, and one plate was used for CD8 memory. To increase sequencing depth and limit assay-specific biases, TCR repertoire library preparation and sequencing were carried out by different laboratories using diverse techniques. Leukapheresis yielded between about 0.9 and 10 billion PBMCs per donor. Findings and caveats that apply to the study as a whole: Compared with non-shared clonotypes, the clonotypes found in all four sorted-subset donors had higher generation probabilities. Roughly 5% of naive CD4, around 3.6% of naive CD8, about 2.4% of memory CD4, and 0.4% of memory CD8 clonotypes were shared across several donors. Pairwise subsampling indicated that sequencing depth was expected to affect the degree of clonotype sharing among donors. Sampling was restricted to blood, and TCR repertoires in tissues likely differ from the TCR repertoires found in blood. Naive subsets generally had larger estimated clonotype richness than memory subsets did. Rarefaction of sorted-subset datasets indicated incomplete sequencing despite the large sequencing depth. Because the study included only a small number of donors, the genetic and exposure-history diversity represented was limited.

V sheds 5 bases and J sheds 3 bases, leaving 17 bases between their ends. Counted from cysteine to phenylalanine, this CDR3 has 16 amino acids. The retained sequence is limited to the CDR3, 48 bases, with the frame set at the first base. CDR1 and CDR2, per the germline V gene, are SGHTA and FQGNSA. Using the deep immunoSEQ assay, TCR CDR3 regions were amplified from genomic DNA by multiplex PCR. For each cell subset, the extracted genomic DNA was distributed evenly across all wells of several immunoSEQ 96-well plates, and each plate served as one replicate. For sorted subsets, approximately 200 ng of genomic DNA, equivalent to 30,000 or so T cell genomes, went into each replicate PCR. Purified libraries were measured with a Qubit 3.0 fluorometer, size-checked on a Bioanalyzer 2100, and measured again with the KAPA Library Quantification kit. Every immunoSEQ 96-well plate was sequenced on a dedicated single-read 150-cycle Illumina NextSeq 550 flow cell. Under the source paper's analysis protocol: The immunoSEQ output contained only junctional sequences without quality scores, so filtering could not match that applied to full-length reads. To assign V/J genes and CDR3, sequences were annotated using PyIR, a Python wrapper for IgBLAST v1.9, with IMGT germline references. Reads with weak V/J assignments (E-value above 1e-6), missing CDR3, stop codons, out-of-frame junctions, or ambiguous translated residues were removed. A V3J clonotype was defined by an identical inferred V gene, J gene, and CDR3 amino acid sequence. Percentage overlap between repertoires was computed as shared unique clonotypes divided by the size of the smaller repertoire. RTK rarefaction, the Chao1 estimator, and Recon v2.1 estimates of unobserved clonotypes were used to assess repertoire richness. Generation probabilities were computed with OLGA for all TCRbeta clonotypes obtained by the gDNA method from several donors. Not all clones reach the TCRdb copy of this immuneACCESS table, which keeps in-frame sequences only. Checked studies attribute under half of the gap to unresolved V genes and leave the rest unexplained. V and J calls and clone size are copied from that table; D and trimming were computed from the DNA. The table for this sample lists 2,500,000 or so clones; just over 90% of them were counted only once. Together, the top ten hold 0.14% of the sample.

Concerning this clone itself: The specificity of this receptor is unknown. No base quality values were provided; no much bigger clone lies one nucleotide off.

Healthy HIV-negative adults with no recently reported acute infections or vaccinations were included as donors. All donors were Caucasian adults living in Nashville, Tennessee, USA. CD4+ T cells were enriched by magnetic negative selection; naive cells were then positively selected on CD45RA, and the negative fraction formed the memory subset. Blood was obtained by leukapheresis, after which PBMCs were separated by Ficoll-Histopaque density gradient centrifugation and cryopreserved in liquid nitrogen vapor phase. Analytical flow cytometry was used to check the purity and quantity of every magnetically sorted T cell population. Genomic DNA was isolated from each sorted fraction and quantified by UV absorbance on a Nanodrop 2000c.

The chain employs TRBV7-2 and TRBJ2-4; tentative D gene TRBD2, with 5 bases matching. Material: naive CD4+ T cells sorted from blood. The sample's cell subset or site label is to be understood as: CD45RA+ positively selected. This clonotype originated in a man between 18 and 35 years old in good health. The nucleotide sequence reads TGTGCCAGCAGCCCCCTAGCCGGAACGGTCAAAAACATTCAGTACTTC. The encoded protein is CASSPLAGTVKNIQYF.